These 9 T cell receptor beta chains were all obtained from the same sample, sequenced in a study of OX40 agonist ivuxolimab in advanced cancers. TCRdb's copy holds only in-frame clones and misses some; the assay was immunoSEQ multiplex PCR. The table has roughly 61,000 clones, 75% to 90% seen once; the top ten hold over 0.6%. The specimen was CD4+ or CD8+ T cells sorted from blood, collected in a trial of the OX40 agonist ivuxolimab. Source of these receptors: an adult with an advanced solid tumor such as melanoma, head and neck, liver or kidney cancer.

V and J are TRBV6-5 and TRBJ1-2, with a tentative D call TRBD1 (6 bases). Germline V lookup: CDR1 MNHEY, CDR2 SVGAGI. V lost 5 bases, J lost 6 bases, and 19 bases lay in between. The CDR3 has 15 residues. CDR3 sequence reads: CASSPTGYGSNGYTF. The CDR3 coding sequence is TGTGCCAGCAGTCCTACAGGGTACGGATCGAATGGCTACACCTTC.

The chain's CDR3 is CASTQQAGTGELFF. In DNA, the CDR3 is TGTGCCAGCACGCAACAGGCGGGGACCGGGGAGCTGTTTTTT. This chain joins TRBV2 and TRBJ2-2; possibly TRBD2 for D (6 bases). The CDR3 is 14 amino acids. The V gene lost 7 bases and the J gene lost 5 bases, with 14 bases spanning the gap. CDR1 is SNHLY, CDR2 FYNNEI, per germline. Full variable domain (remainder filled in from reference TRBV2 and TRBJ2-2): EPEVTQTPSHQVTQMGQEVILRCVPISNHLYFYWYRQILGQKVEFLVSFYNNEISEKSEIFDDQFSVERPDGSNFTLKIRSTKLEDSAMYFCASTQQAGTGELFFGEGSRLTVL.

CDR3 sequence: CASSKQGPNSPLHF. DNA of the CDR3: TGTGCCAGCAGTAAACAGGGGCCCAATTCACCCCTCCACTTT. The V call is TRBV6-5, the J call TRBJ1-6; 7 nucleotides agree with TRBD1. The germline V gene has CDR1 MNHEY and CDR2 SVGAGI. This CDR3 has 14 amino acids. Germline trimming cut 5 bases from V and 7 bases from J; bases unmatched to any gene: 5.

The chain joins TRBV19 to TRBJ2-3; no definite D call. The CDR3 has 15 amino acids. The germline CDR1 and CDR2 sequences are LNHDA and SQIVND (reference sequence). The germline V and J ends were trimmed by 5 bases and 0 bases, with 12 bases remaining between them. CDR3 nucleotide sequence: TGTGCCAGTAGTCCGACATTTTTTAGCACAGATACGCAGTATTTT. Amino acid sequence: CASSPTFFSTDTQYF. Complete variable domain (other parts from reference TRBV19 and TRBJ2-3): DGGITQSPKYLFRKEGQNVTLSCEQNLNHDAMYWYRQDPGQGLRLIYYSQIVNDFQKGDIAEGYSVSREKKESFPLTVTSAQKNPTAFYLCASSPTFFSTDTQYFGPGTRLTVL.

This clone was found a few times. The rearrangement joins TRBV13 to TRBJ2-7; 7 bases align to TRBD1. The CDR3 is 14 residues long. Germline V lookup: CDR1 PRHDT, CDR2 FYEKMQ (reference sequence). The junction had 7 bases not matched to a gene; V was cut back by 1 base and J by 7 bases. The CDR3 bases are TGTGCCAGCAGCTTAGTATGGCAGGGGGAAGAGCAGTACTTC. Protein sequence: CASSLVWQGEEQYF. Based on the CDR3 plus reference TRBV13 and TRBJ2-7, the full variable domain is AAGVIQSPRHLIKEKRETATLKCYPIPRHDTVYWYQQGPGQDPQFLISFYEKMQSDKGSIPDRFSAQQFSDYHSELNMSSLELGDSALYFCASSLVWQGEEQYFGPGTRLTVT.

V gene TRBV6-5 combines with J gene TRBJ2-7; the D gene is possibly TRBD1 (6 bases). CDR1 is MNHEY and CDR2 is SVGAGI in the germline V gene. The germline V and J ends were trimmed by 7 bases and 2 bases, with 12 bases remaining between them. There are 13 residues in the CDR3. CDR3 amino acids: CASIGTSAYEQYF. The CDR3 region has the DNA TGTGCCAGCATAGGGACATCGGCCTACGAGCAGTACTTC.

This clone was seen just once. V usage is TRBV4-2 and J usage is TRBJ2-5, with D possibly TRBD2 on 6 matching bases. Trimming left V 0 bases short and J 3 bases short, with 11 bases between. From germline, CDR1 is LGHNA and CDR2 YNFKEQ. The CDR3 is made up of 15 amino acids. The chain's CDR3 is CASSQDAGSEETQYF. The CDR3 DNA reads TGTGCCAGCAGCCAAGACGCGGGGTCAGAAGAGACCCAGTACTTC.

The V and J genes are TRBV6-1 and TRBJ1-6, with TRBD1 matching over 7 bases. Germline CDR1 MNHNS, CDR2 SASEGT. The CDR3 has 14 amino acids. The V and J ends lost 8 bases and 8 bases, in that order; junction bases with no gene match: 9. The CDR3: CASGQQGWDSPLHF. Written as DNA, the CDR3 is TGTGCCAGCGGCCAACAGGGGTGGGATTCACCCCTCCACTTT.

V is TRBV29-1 and J is TRBJ2-3; D is unclear. V was cut by 0 bases and J by 1 base, with 11 bases left in between. Germline V lookup: CDR1 SQVTM, CDR2 ANQGSEA. The CDR3 runs 15 residues. The chain's CDR3 is CSVEEPGLGTDTQYF. Written as DNA, the CDR3 is TGCAGCGTTGAAGAGCCGGGCCTTGGCACAGATACGCAGTATTTT.